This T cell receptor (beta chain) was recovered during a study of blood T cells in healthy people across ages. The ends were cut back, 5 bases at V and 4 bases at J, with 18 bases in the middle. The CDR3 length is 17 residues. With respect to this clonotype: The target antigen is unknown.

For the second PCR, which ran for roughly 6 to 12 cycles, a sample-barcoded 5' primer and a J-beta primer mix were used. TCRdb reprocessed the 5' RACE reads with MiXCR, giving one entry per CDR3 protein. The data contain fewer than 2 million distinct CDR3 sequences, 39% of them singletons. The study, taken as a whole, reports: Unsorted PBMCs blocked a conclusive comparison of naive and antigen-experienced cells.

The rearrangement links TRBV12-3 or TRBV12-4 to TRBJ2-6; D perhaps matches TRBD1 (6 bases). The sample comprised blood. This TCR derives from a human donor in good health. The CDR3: CASSDPPTGAGANVLTF. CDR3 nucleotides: TGTGCCAGCAGTGACCCACCGACAGGAGCCGGGGCCAACGTCCTGACTTTC.